Each of the 14 T cell receptor beta chains below was sequenced from the same sample in a study of T cells after yellow fever vaccination (dated by TCRdb to the late 2010s). The meaning of the sample's treatment or condition label: live attenuated yellow fever vaccine strain. Receptor amplification or capture employed 5' RACE. For sequencing, an Illumina HiSeq 2500 was employed. Through fastp at Q25 and MiXCR, TCRdb rebuilt clones from the public reads, retaining in-frame beta chains. All rows with the same CDR3 protein become a single entry with the most common DNA and genes. This sample has just under 600,000 distinct CDR3 sequences in its table, and approximately 15% of those were observed once. Over 12% of the sample is held by the ten biggest clonotypes. The sample in question was PBMCs, obtained on the day of the yellow fever booster vaccination. These receptors were obtained from a man aged 30 to 45 who received the YFV17D yellow fever vaccine.

This clonotype was observed a handful of times. V usage is TRBV7-2 and J usage is TRBJ2-1, with TRBD2 as a possible D gene (5 bases). CDR1 is SGHTA, CDR2 FQGNSA, per germline. V dropped 5 bases and J dropped 15 bases, with 14 bases sitting between them. The CDR3 spans 11 residues. The CDR3 spells CASSQGPSRFF. In DNA form, the CDR3 reads TGTGCCAGCAGCCAAGGGCCTAGCAGGTTCTTC.

Only a few counts were recorded for this clonotype. The CDR3 DNA sequence: TGCAGCGTAGCCGGGGACAGGGCCCGTAAATTACAAGGGGATACGCAGTATTTT. Protein: CSVAGDRARKLQGDTQYF. The chain employs TRBV29-1 and TRBJ2-3; 9 bases align to TRBD1. The CDR3 has 18 amino acids. V gave up 6 bases and J gave up 6 bases; unmatched junction bases: 22. CDR1 and CDR2 (germline): SQVTM, ANQGSEA.

This chain uses TRBV2 with TRBJ2-2, with D possibly matching TRBD1 (6 bases). The V and J ends lost 7 bases and 3 bases respectively, with 15 bases between them. CDR3 length: 15 amino acids. CDR1 is SNHLY, CDR2 FYNNEI, per germline. The CDR3 nucleotides read TGTGCCAGCACCGAAACAGGGTCGGACACCGGGGAGCTGTTTTTT. Its protein is CASTETGSDTGELFF. Variable domain in full (rest from reference TRBV2 and TRBJ2-2): EPEVTQTPSHQVTQMGQEVILRCVPISNHLYFYWYRQILGQKVEFLVSFYNNEISEKSEIFDDQFSVERPDGSNFTLKIRSTKLEDSAMYFCASTETGSDTGELFFGEGSRLTVL.

Only a few counts were recorded for this clonotype. The gene calls are TRBV5-5 and TRBJ2-6; D possibly corresponds to TRBD1 (6 bases). The CDR3 loop spans 16 amino acids. Germline values: CDR1 SGHKS, CDR2 YYEKEE (reference sequence). V gave up 4 bases and J gave up 0 bases, with 11 bases separating them. The CDR3 region has the DNA TGTGCCAGCAGCCGTGGACAGATCTCTGGGGCCAACGTCCTGACTTTC. The encoded protein is CASSRGQISGANVLTF.

Many counts were recorded for this clonotype. This chain uses TRBV20-1 with TRBJ2-5; 12 nucleotides align to TRBD1. CDR3 length equals 15 residues. Germline CDR1 is DFQATT and CDR2 is SNEGSKA (reference sequence). After removal of 7 bases from V and 5 bases from J, the junction contained 11 bases not matched to a gene. In DNA form, the CDR3 reads TGCAGTGTCCCCCCCGGGACAGGGGGCTTTGAGACCCAGTACTTC. Amino acid sequence: CSVPPGTGGFETQYF.

The J gene is TRBJ2-5, the V gene TRBV28; 8 bases are shared with TRBD2. CDR3 size: 16 residues. The V segment lost 6 bases and the J segment 1 base; nucleotides outside the gene matches: 10. The V gene's germline CDR1 is MDHEN and CDR2 SYDVKM. The CDR3 is CASSLDGRVFQETQYF. In DNA form, the CDR3 reads TGTGCCAGCAGCCTCGACGGGAGGGTCTTCCAAGAGACCCAGTACTTC.

This clonotype was seen repeatedly, ten times or more. The CDR3: CASTPGSPYEQYF. The CDR3 DNA reads as TGTGCCAGTACCCCTGGATCCCCCTACGAGCAGTACTTC. This chain uses TRBV19 with TRBJ2-7; D remains unclear. V lost 7 bases to trimming and J lost 2 bases, with 12 bases between them. The CDR3 totals 13 residues. Per germline, CDR1 LNHDA and CDR2 SQIVND (reference sequence).

This chain joins TRBV5-1 and TRBJ2-3, with 9 bases lining up with TRBD2. Germline V CDR1 and CDR2: SGHRS, YFSETQ. Losses at the gene ends were 7 bases for V and 3 bases for J; bases not matched to a gene: 15. CDR3 length equals 17 residues. The CDR3 DNA sequence: TGCGCCAGCCTCACTTCGGGGCGGGAGGGCCAGACAGATACGCAGTATTTT. Translation gives CASLTSGREGQTDTQYF.

The sample holds a few counts of this clonotype. This chain joins TRBV25-1 and TRBJ2-7, with a tentative D call TRBD2 (6 bases). This CDR3 has 12 residues. The V end was cut by 7 bases, the J end by 4 bases, with 11 bases between. Germline V lookup: CDR1 MGHDK, CDR2 SYGVNS. The CDR3 region is CASNFGSYEQYF. CDR3 nucleotides: TGTGCCAGCAATTTCGGGAGTTACGAGCAGTACTTC.

This clonotype was found a few times. The rearrangement uses TRBV6-5 and TRBJ1-5, with D possibly TRBD1 on 5 matching bases. The V end was cut by 4 bases, the J end by 4 bases, with 11 bases between. Germline assignment: CDR1 MNHEY and CDR2 SVGAGI. This CDR3 region has 14 residues. The CDR3 spells CASSSRGRNQPQHF. The CDR3 DNA reads TGTGCCAGCAGTTCTCGGGGGAGGAATCAGCCCCAGCATTTT.

Remarks on this clonotype: A read error is possible here, since a much larger clone lies one base away. The chain couples TRBV4-2 to TRBJ2-3; D may match TRBD1 or TRBD2 (5 bases each). The CDR3 consists of 14 residues. The germline V gene encodes CDR1 LGHNA and CDR2 YNFKEQ. CDR3 DNA sequence: TGTTCCAGCAGCCAAGAATGGGGGTGGGGGACGCAGTATTTT. Translation gives CSSSQEWGWGTQYF.

The J gene is TRBJ1-1, the V gene TRBV12-3 or TRBV12-4; TRBD1 aligns across 7 bases. The ends lost 7 bases at V and 8 bases at J; junction bases unmatched: 13. This CDR3 region has 14 residues. In DNA, the CDR3 is TGTGCCAGCATTGACAGGGTCTCGAGCCTAGAAGCTTTCTTT. Encoded protein: CASIDRVSSLEAFF.

The chain has TRBV20-1 and TRBJ2-3; TRBD2 agrees at 7 bases. V lost 0 bases to trimming and J lost 4 bases; unmatched junction nucleotides: 7. This CDR3 has 15 amino acids. Germline-derived CDR1 and CDR2 are DFQATT and SNEGSKA (reference sequence). DNA of the CDR3: TGCAGTGCTAGAGACCAGGGAGGGGCAGCAGATACGCAGTATTTT. Protein sequence: CSARDQGGAADTQYF.

This clonotype was counted between two and nine times. This sequence joins TRBV15 and TRBJ2-1; the match to TRBD2 covers 8 bases. The germline V gene has CDR1 LNHNV and CDR2 YYDKDF (reference sequence). This CDR3 has 19 amino acids. Trimming took 1 base from V and 0 from J; bases not matched to a gene: 11. CDR3 DNA: TGTGCCACCAGCAGAGTCACTAGCGGAGGCGGGAGCTCCTACAATGAGCAGTTCTTC. As protein: CATSRVTSGGGSSYNEQFF.